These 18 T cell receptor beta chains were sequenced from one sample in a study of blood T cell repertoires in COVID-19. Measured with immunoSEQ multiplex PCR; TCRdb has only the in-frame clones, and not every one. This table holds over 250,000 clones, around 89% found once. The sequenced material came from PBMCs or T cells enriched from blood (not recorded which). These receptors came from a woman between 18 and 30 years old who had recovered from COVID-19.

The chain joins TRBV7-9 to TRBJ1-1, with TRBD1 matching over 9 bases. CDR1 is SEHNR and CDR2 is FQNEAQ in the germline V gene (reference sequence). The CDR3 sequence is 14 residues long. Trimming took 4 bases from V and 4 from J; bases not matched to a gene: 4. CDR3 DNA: TGTGCCAGCAGCTACCCGGGACAGGGCACTGAAGCTTTCTTT. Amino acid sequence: CASSYPGQGTEAFF.

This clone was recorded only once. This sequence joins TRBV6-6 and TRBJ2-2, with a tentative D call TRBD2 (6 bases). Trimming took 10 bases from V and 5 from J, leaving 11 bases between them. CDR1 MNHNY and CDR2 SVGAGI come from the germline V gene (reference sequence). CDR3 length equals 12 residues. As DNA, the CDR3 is TGTGCCACCTGGGCGGGGACCGGGGAGCTGTTTTTT. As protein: CATWAGTGELFF.

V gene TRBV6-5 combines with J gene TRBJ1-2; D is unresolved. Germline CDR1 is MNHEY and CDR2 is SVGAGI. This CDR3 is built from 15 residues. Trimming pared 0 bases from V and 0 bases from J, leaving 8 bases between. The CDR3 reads CASSYSGTANYGYTF. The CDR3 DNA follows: TGTGCCAGCAGTTACTCGGGCACGGCTAACTATGGCTACACCTTC.

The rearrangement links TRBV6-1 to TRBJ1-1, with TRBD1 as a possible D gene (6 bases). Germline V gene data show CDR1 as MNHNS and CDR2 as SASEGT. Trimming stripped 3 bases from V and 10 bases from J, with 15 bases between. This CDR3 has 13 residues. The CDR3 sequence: CASSDPWTATAFF. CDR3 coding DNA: TGTGCCAGCAGTGACCCCTGGACAGCTACAGCTTTCTTT.

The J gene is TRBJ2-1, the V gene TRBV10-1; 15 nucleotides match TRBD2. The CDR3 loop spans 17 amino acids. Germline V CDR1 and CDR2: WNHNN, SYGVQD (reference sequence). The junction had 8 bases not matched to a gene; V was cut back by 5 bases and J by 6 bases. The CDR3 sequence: CASSLWTSGGVPNEQFF. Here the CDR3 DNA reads TGCGCCAGCAGTCTTTGGACTAGCGGGGGGGTTCCCAATGAGCAGTTCTTC.

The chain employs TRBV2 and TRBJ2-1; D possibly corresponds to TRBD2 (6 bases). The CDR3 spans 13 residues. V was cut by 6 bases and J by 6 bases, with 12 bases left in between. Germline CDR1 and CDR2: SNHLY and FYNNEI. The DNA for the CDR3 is TGTGCCAGCAGGGGACGCGGGGTCAATGAGCAGTTCTTC. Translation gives CASRGRGVNEQFF. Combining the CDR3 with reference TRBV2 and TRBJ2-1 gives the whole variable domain EPEVTQTPSHQVTQMGQEVILRCVPISNHLYFYWYRQILGQKVEFLVSFYNNEISEKSEIFDDQFSVERPDGSNFTLKIRSTKLEDSAMYFCASRGRGVNEQFFGPGTRLTVL.

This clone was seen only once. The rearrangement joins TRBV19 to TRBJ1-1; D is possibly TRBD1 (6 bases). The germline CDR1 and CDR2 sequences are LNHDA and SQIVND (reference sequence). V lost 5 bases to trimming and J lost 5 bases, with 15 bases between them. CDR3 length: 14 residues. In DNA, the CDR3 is TGTGCCAGTAGTTACAGGGTGGTGGGTACTGAAGCTTTCTTT. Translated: CASSYRVVGTEAFF.

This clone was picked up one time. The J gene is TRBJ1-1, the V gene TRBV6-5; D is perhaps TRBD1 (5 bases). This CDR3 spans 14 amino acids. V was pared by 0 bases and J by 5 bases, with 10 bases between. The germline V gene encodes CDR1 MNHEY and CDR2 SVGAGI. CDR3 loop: CASSYSAGMTEAFF. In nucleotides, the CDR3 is TGTGCCAGCAGTTACTCCGCAGGGATGACTGAAGCTTTCTTT.

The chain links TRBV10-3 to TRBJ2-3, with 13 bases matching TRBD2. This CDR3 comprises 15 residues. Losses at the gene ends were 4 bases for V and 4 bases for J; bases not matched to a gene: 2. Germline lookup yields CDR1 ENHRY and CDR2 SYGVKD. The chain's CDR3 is CAISAGLAGPDTQYF. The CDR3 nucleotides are TGTGCCATCAGTGCGGGACTAGCGGGACCAGATACGCAGTATTTT.

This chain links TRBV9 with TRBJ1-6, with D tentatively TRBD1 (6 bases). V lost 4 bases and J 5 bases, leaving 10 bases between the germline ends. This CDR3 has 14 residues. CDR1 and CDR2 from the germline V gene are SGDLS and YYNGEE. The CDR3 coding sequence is TGTGCCAGCAGCCCCCACAGGGATAATTCACCCCTCCACTTT. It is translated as CASSPHRDNSPLHF.

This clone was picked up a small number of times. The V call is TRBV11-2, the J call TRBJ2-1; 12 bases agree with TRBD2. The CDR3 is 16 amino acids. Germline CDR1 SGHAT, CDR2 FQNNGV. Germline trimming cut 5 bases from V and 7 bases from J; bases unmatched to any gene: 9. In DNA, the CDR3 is TGTGCCAGCAGCAAGGCCCTAGCGGGGGGGACTAATGAGCAGTTCTTC. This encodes CASSKALAGGTNEQFF.

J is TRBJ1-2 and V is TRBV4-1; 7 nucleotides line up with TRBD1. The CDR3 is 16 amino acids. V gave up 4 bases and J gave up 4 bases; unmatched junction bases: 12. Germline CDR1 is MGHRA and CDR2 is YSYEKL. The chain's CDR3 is CASSPPRAGGSYGYTF. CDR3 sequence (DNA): TGCGCCAGCAGCCCCCCCCGGGCAGGGGGGAGCTATGGCTACACCTTC.

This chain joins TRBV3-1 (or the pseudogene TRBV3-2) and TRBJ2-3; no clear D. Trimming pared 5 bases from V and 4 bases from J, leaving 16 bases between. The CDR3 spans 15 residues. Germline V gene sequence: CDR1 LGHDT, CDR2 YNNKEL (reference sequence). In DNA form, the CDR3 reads TGTGCCAGCAGCAGTGATCTAGGCCGGGCAGATACGCAGTATTTT. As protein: CASSSDLGRADTQYF.

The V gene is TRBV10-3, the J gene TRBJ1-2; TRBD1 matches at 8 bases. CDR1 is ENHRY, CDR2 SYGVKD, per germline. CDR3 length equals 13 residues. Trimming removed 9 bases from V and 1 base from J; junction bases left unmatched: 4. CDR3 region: CAIGQGINYGYTF. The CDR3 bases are TGTGCCATAGGACAGGGAATTAACTATGGCTACACCTTC.

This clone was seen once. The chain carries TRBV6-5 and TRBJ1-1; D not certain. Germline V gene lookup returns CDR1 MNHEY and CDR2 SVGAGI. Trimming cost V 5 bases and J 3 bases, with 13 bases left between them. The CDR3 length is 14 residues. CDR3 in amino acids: CASSPPGRYTEAFF. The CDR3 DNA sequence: TGTGCCAGCAGTCCTCCTGGCAGATACACTGAAGCTTTCTTT.

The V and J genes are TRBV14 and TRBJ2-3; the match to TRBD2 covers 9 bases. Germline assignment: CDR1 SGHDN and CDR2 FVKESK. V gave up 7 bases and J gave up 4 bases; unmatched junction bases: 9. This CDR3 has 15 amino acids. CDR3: CASNSPGLAADTQYF. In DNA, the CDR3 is TGTGCCAGCAACAGTCCGGGACTAGCCGCAGATACGCAGTATTTT.

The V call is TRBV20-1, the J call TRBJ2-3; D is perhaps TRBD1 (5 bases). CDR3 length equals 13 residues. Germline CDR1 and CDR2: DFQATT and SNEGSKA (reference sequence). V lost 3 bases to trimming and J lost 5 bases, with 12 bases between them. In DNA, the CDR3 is TGCAGTGCTAGTCATCGCCAGGGAGATACGCAGTATTTT. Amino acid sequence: CSASHRQGDTQYF.

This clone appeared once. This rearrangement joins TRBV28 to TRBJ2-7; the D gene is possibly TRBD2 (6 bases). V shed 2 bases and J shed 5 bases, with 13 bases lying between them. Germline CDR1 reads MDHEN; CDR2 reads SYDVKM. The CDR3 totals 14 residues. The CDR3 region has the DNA TGTGCCAGCAGTTTAGGAGGGGTAGTGAACGAGCAGTACTTC. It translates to CASSLGGVVNEQYF.